Presented here are 32 T cell receptor beta chains from one specimen sequenced in a study of blood T cell repertoires in COVID-19. The repertoire was sequenced with immunoSEQ multiplex PCR; TCRdb's copy has only in-frame clones and lacks some. Counted here are around 95,000 clones, roughly 90% occurring once; the ten biggest clones make up about 1.9%. Sequenced input: peripheral blood. Receptor source: a man aged 45-65 years with active COVID-19.

The DNA for the CDR3 is TGTGCCAGTAGTACGGGACAGGGGAACTATGGCTACACCTTC. Encoded protein: CASSTGQGNYGYTF. The genes are TRBV19 and TRBJ1-2; 10 nucleotides line up with TRBD1. From germline, CDR1 is LNHDA and CDR2 SQIVND (reference sequence). This CDR3 contains 14 residues. V lost 4 bases, J lost 2 bases, and 1 base stayed unmatched. The full variable domain, completed using reference TRBV19 and TRBJ1-2, is DGGITQSPKYLFRKEGQNVTLSCEQNLNHDAMYWYRQDPGQGLRLIYYSQIVNDFQKGDIAEGYSVSREKKESFPLTVTSAQKNPTAFYLCASSTGQGNYGYTFGSGTRLTVV.

As to this clone: Additional DNA sequences in this sample encode the identical CDR3. This chain links TRBV5-1 with TRBJ2-3; D perhaps matches TRBD2 (5 bases). The length of the CDR3 is 13 residues. Trimming removed 4 bases from V and 3 bases from J, with 9 bases in between. The germline CDR1 and CDR2 sequences are SGHRS and YFSETQ. This CDR3 reads CASSPGGTDTQYF. The DNA for the CDR3 is TGCGCCAGCAGCCCCGGCGGGACAGATACGCAGTATTTT.

CDR3 coding DNA: TGTGCCAGCAGCTTAAATCTTTATGCAGGGCTCTATGGCTACACCTTC. This translates into CASSLNLYAGLYGYTF. The chain couples TRBV7-2 to TRBJ1-2, with D possibly being TRBD1 (5 bases). This CDR3 is 16 amino acids long. Per germline, CDR1 SGHTA and CDR2 FQGNSA. The ends were cut back, 2 bases at V and 4 bases at J, with 17 bases in the middle.

In its sample, this clone is medium-sized. The chain combines TRBV6-5 with TRBJ2-7, with 10 bases identical to TRBD1. The germline CDR1 and CDR2 sequences are MNHEY and SVGAGI. CDR3 length equals 14 residues. J gave up 6 bases and V 4 bases, and 6 bases lay outside the gene matches. Written as DNA, the CDR3 is TGTGCCAGCAGTTTGAGCCGGGACAGGGGCGAGCAGTACGTC. It specifies CASSLSRDRGEQYV.

This sequence joins TRBV21-1 and TRBJ2-2; the table's TRBD2 call for D was not verified on the DNA. TRBV21-1 represents a pseudogene. The CDR3 covers 16 residues. CDR3 amino acids: CASSKALKECTGELFF. CDR3 nucleotides: TGTGCCAGCAGCAAAGCGCTAAAGGAGTGCACCGGGGAGCTGTTTTTT.

The chain joins TRBV12-3 or TRBV12-4 to TRBJ2-5; tentatively, D is TRBD2 (5 bases). V was shortened by 2 bases and J by 7 bases, with 11 bases between the two germline ends. The CDR3 runs to 13 residues. The CDR3 reads CASSLQARGTQYF. The CDR3 bases are TGTGCCAGCAGTTTACAGGCTCGGGGGACCCAGTACTTC.

J is TRBJ1-1 and V is TRBV3-1 (or the pseudogene TRBV3-2); TRBD1 might be the D (5 bases). The ends were cut back, 8 bases at V and 0 bases at J, with 13 bases in the middle. The CDR3 has 14 amino acids. CDR1 and CDR2 from the germline V gene are LGHDT and YNNKEL (reference sequence). The CDR3 region has the DNA TGTGCCAGCCAGGGAGGCCTTATGAACACTGAAGCTTTCTTT. The encoded protein is CASQGGLMNTEAFF.

V and J are TRBV5-1 and TRBJ2-5, with D maybe TRBD2 (5 bases). Germline V CDR1 and CDR2: SGHRS, YFSETQ. CDR3 size: 14 residues. The V gene lost 9 bases and the J gene lost 0 bases, with 15 bases spanning the gap. CDR3 residues: CATHKVSDQETQYF. The CDR3 DNA follows: TGCGCCACCCACAAGGTTAGCGACCAAGAGACCCAGTACTTC. The variable domain in full, with the rest retrieved from reference TRBV5-1 and TRBJ2-5, is KAGVTQTPRYLIKTRGQQVTLSCSPISGHRSVSWYQQTPGQGLQFLFEYFSETQRNKGNFPGRFSGRQFSNSRSEMNVSTLELGDSALYLCATHKVSDQETQYFGPGTRLLVL.

The chain employs TRBV1 and TRBJ2-1; no check of the table's D call, TRBD2, against the DNA was made. TRBV1 is listed as a pseudogene. The CDR3 is 17 amino acids. The CDR3 region is CTSSQDLREGPYNEQFF. CDR3 nucleotides: TGCACCAGCAGCCAAGATCTTAGGGAGGGCCCCTACAATGAGCAGTTCTTC.

The rearrangement uses TRBV6-5 and TRBJ1-1, with D perhaps TRBD1 (5 bases). The V and J ends lost 2 bases and 7 bases respectively, with 11 bases between them. The germline V gene has CDR1 MNHEY and CDR2 SVGAGI. The CDR3 sequence is 13 residues long. The CDR3 nucleotides read TGTGCCAGCAGTTACCCAGGGTCGGTTGAAGCTTTCTTT. It encodes CASSYPGSVEAFF.

V is TRBV7-2 and J is TRBJ1-1; no clear D. CDR1 is SGHTA, CDR2 FQGNSA, per germline. This CDR3 contains 14 residues. V was clipped by 1 base and J by 7 bases, with 13 bases between them. The CDR3 sequence is CASSLGAGGHEAFF. DNA for the CDR3: TGTGCCAGCAGCTTAGGAGCAGGAGGTCATGAAGCTTTCTTT.

The J gene is TRBJ2-1, the V gene TRBV24-1, with 11 bases matching TRBD2. Losses at the gene ends were 6 bases for V and 6 bases for J; bases not matched to a gene: 12. In germline, CDR1 is KGHDR, CDR2 SFDVKD. There are 17 residues in the CDR3. The CDR3 region is CATSLTSGSDGSNEQFF. As DNA, the CDR3 is TGTGCCACCAGTTTAACTAGCGGGAGTGATGGGTCCAATGAGCAGTTCTTC.

This clone was counted a single time. The chain uses TRBV27 and TRBJ1-6; a possible D gene is TRBD1 (5 bases). This CDR3 is built from 15 residues. The ends were cut back, 0 bases at V and 7 bases at J, with 10 bases in the middle. Looked up from germline, CDR1 is MNHEY and CDR2 is SMNVEV (reference sequence). CDR3 DNA: TGTGCCAGCAGTTTATCGCGGCAGGGAAATTCACCCCTCCACTTT. Translation gives CASSLSRQGNSPLHF.

The CDR3 sequence: CASSLAQEKLFF. The CDR3 bases are TGTGCCAGCAGCTTAGCTCAAGAAAAACTGTTTTTT. The V call is TRBV7-9, the J call TRBJ1-4; D is uncertain. This CDR3 is built from 12 residues. The V end was cut by 0 bases, the J end by 8 bases, with 4 bases between. Germline assignment: CDR1 SEHNR and CDR2 FQNEAQ (reference sequence).

The chain joins TRBV9 to TRBJ1-3; possible D gene TRBD1, 5 bases. V gave up 3 bases and J gave up 1 base, with 11 bases separating them. CDR1 and CDR2 (germline): SGDLS, YYNGEE. The CDR3 spans 15 residues. CDR3: CASSGRDSSGNTIYF. CDR3 nucleotide sequence: TGTGCCAGCAGCGGACGGGACTCGTCTGGAAACACCATATATTTT.

The CDR3 reads CASSPSVNTEAFF. CDR3 nucleotides: TGTGCCAGCTCACCTTCAGTGAACACTGAAGCTTTCTTT. V and J are TRBV18 and TRBJ1-1, with no clear D. The CDR3 is made up of 13 amino acids. Germline V CDR1 and CDR2: KGHSH, LQKENI. V was pared by 3 bases and J by 0 bases, with 5 bases between.

This clone was seen a single time. V gene TRBV3-1 (or the pseudogene TRBV3-2) combines with J gene TRBJ1-1; the D gene is possibly TRBD1 (6 bases). Germline V gives CDR1 LGHDT, CDR2 YNNKEL (reference sequence). Trimming left V 4 bases short and J 7 bases short, with 13 bases between. There are 13 residues in the CDR3. CDR3 amino acids: CASSLGTPDEAFF. CDR3 in DNA: TGTGCCAGCAGCCTAGGGACACCGGATGAAGCTTTCTTT.

The V call is TRBV5-4, the J call TRBJ1-1; 11 bases fit TRBD1. This CDR3 has 17 amino acids. Germline-derived CDR1 and CDR2 are SGHNT and YYREEE (reference sequence). V was pared by 3 bases and J by 0 bases, with 7 bases of the junction left unmatched. The CDR3 loop reads CASSSGQGAGMNTEAFF. CDR3 DNA: TGTGCCAGCAGCTCCGGACAGGGGGCCGGGATGAACACTGAAGCTTTCTTT.

V is TRBV3-1 (or the pseudogene TRBV3-2) and J is TRBJ2-5, with 7 bases fitting TRBD1. The trim removed 1 base at V and 2 bases at J, leaving 7 bases unmatched. CDR1 and CDR2 (germline): LGHDT, YNNKEL (reference sequence). The CDR3 runs to 16 residues. Written as DNA, the CDR3 is TGTGCCAGCAGCCAAGCCTGGGACAGCCCTCAAGAGACCCAGTACTTC. Translation gives CASSQAWDSPQETQYF.

The chain recombines TRBV14 with TRBJ1-6; D possibly corresponds to TRBD1 (6 bases). This CDR3 spans 15 amino acids. The germline V gene encodes CDR1 SGHDN and CDR2 FVKESK. Trimming cost V 4 bases and J 0 bases, with 7 bases left between them. CDR3 region: CASSPRGSYNSPLHF. The CDR3 DNA reads as TGTGCCAGCAGCCCCAGGGGCTCCTATAATTCACCCCTCCACTTT.

The chain uses TRBV21-1 and TRBJ1-2. TRBV21-1 is deemed a pseudogene. The CDR3 is 14 amino acids. The CDR3 here is CASSMRDCPYGYTF. CDR3 sequence (DNA): TGTGCCAGCAGCATGAGGGACTGCCCCTATGGCTACACCTTC.

For the CDR3, the DNA is TGTGCCGGCAATCCAGCTAGCTCCTACAATGAGCAGTTCTTC. Amino acids: CAGNPASSYNEQFF. This sequence joins TRBV7-9 and TRBJ2-1; D uncertain. Germline V gene lookup returns CDR1 SEHNR and CDR2 FQNEAQ (reference sequence). The CDR3 consists of 14 residues. Trimming removed 11 bases at V and 0 bases at J, with 14 bases between.

The V and J genes are TRBV23-1 and TRBJ2-7, with D perhaps TRBD2 (6 bases). TRBV23-1 is placed among ORFs of uncertain function. Trimming removed 3 bases from V and 0 bases from J, with 9 bases in between. CDR3 length: 14 residues. The CDR3 spells CASSHLGSSYEQYV. Written as DNA, the CDR3 is TGCGCCAGCAGTCACCTCGGGAGCTCCTACGAGCAGTACGTC.

This chain connects TRBV24-1 to TRBJ1-4; TRBD1 is a possible D gene (5 bases). Germline V gene lookup returns CDR1 KGHDR and CDR2 SFDVKD. V dropped 7 bases and J dropped 3 bases, with 14 bases sitting between them. The CDR3 spans 15 residues. CDR3 coding DNA: TGTGCCACCAGCCCAGGAGGGGTAGCTAATGAAAAACTGTTTTTT. The encoded protein is CATSPGGVANEKLFF.

This chain links TRBV5-1 with TRBJ2-7; 9 nucleotides align to TRBD1. The germline gives CDR1 SGHRS, CDR2 YFSETQ. This CDR3 is built from 17 residues. J was trimmed by 4 bases and V by 3 bases; bases with no gene match: 14. CDR3 DNA sequence: TGCGCCAGCAGCTCGCGCCTCAATAGGGACAGGGCGTACGAGCAGTACTTC. Amino acids: CASSSRLNRDRAYEQYF.

The chain couples TRBV15 to TRBJ2-4, with D possibly TRBD1 on 6 matching bases. Per the germline V gene, CDR1 is LNHNV and CDR2 is YYDKDF (reference sequence). With 3 bases removed from V and 3 bases from J, the gap between germline ends came to 6 bases. The CDR3 extends over 13 amino acids. DNA of the CDR3: TGTGCCACCAGCAGGGACAGCAAAAACATTCAGTACTTC. It yields the protein CATSRDSKNIQYF.

This clone appeared a single time. The rearrangement joins TRBV2 to TRBJ2-7, with 9 nucleotides matching TRBD1. This CDR3 spans 14 amino acids. The germline gives CDR1 SNHLY, CDR2 FYNNEI. Trimming took 6 bases from V and 3 from J; bases not matched to a gene: 6. CDR3 sequence reads: CASRRDRDFYEQYV. The CDR3 bases are TGTGCCAGCAGGCGGGACAGGGACTTCTACGAGCAGTACGTC.

The CDR3 here is CASSRQGTDTGELFF. The CDR3 DNA is TGTGCCAGTAGCCGACAGGGGACGGACACCGGGGAGCTGTTTTTT. This chain joins TRBV19 and TRBJ2-2, with 8 bases identical to TRBD1. The trim removed 6 bases at V and 3 bases at J, leaving 6 bases unmatched. CDR3 length: 15 amino acids. CDR1 LNHDA and CDR2 SQIVND come from the germline V gene (reference sequence).

This chain links TRBV11-2 with TRBJ1-6, with 7 positions matching TRBD1. CDR3 length: 16 amino acids. The J segment lost 7 bases and the V segment lost 3 bases, leaving 9 bases of the junction unmatched. The V gene's germline CDR1 is SGHAT and CDR2 FQNNGV. The CDR3 loop reads CASSFSRGLGNSPLHF. The CDR3 region has the DNA TGTGCCAGCAGCTTCTCAAGGGGGCTGGGGAATTCACCCCTCCACTTT.

The rearrangement links TRBV5-1 to TRBJ2-3; TRBD2 agrees at 8 bases. Germline V gene sequence: CDR1 SGHRS, CDR2 YFSETQ. V was pared by 4 bases and J by 3 bases, with 7 bases of the junction left unmatched. This CDR3 is 15 amino acids long. CDR3 nucleotide sequence: TGCGCCAGCAGCAACCCGGGACTAGTGACAGATACGCAGTATTTT. This codes for CASSNPGLVTDTQYF.

The V and J genes are TRBV24-1 and TRBJ1-1, with D possibly being TRBD1 (6 bases). Germline lookup yields CDR1 KGHDR and CDR2 SFDVKD. Trimming took 2 bases from V and 8 from J, leaving 11 bases between them. The CDR3 totals 13 residues. The CDR3 loop is CATSDYRDKEAFF. In DNA, the CDR3 is TGTGCCACCAGTGATTACAGGGACAAAGAAGCTTTCTTT.

CDR3 nucleotide sequence: TGTGCCACCAGCAGTCGGTCCGGCAGGGTTAACGAAAAACTGTTTTTT. This translates into CATSSRSGRVNEKLFF. The chain links TRBV15 to TRBJ1-4, with TRBD1 as a possible D gene (5 bases). This CDR3 has 16 residues. V lost 3 bases and J lost 8, with 19 bases in between. Germline V lookup: CDR1 LNHNV, CDR2 YYDKDF (reference sequence).